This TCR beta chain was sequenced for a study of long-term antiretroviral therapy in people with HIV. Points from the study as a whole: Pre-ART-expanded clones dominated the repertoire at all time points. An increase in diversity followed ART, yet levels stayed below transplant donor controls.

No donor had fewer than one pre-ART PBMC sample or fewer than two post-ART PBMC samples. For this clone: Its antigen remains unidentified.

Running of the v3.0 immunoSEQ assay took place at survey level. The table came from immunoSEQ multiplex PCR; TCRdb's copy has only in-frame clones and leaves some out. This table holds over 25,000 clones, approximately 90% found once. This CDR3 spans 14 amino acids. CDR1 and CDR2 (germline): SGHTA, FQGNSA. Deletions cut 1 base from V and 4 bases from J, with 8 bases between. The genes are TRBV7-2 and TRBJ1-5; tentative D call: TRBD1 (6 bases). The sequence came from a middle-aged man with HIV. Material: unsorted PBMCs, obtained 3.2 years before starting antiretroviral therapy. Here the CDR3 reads CASSLVQGNQPQHF. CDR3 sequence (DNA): TGTGCCAGCAGCTTAGTTCAGGGGAATCAGCCCCAGCATTTT.